A selection of T cell receptor beta chains follows, all from one sample in a study of shared clonotypes between healthy human individuals. Profiling relied on immunoSEQ multiplex PCR, and the TCRdb table lists in-frame clones only, not all of them. The sample holds millions of clones, 90% to 95% seen once. Sequencing was carried out using naive CD4+ T cells from PBMCs. Source of these receptors: a man younger than 35 in good health. Some clones in this sample may be carry-over from other donors' samples. Both conserved end residues are part of each CDR3. D genes are given only for firm matches. Some rows mark clone size as missing; the rest say once, few, many or name a class of expanded clone.

j_call | cdr3_length | clone_size | d_call | v_call | cdr3_nt | cdr3_aa
TRBJ1-1 | 11 | . | . | TRBV20-1 | TGCAGTGCCCTGGGGAACACTGAAGCTTTCTTT | CSALGNTEAFF
TRBJ1-2 | 13 | . | TRBD1 | TRBV4-2 | TGTGCCAGCAGCGTGGACAGGACCAAAGGCTACACCTTC | CASSVDRTKGYTF
TRBJ1-3 | 14 | . | . | TRBV2 | TGTGCCAGCAGTCTCGAGAGCTCTGGAAACACCATATATTTT | CASSLESSGNTIYF
TRBJ1-4 | 15 | . | . | TRBV11-3 | TGTGCCAGCAGCTTTCGGGGTACAGGTAATGAAAAACTGTTTTTT | CASSFRGTGNEKLFF
TRBJ1-4 | 16 | . | . | TRBV4-1 | TGCGCCAGCAGCCGTTTGGGGGGACTAACTAATGAAAAACTGTTTTTT | CASSRLGGLTNEKLFF
TRBJ2-3 | 15 | . | . | TRBV19 | TGTGCCAGTAGCCGGGCAAACGGAGGGACAGATACGCAGTATTTT | CASSRANGGTDTQYF
TRBJ1-5 | 13 | . | . | TRBV5-1 | TGCGCCAGCAGCTTGGTCCCGACTCAGCCCCAGCATTTT | CASSLVPTQPQHF
TRBJ2-5 | 16 | . | TRBD2 | TRBV4-3 | TGCGCCAGCAGCAACCGACTAGCGGGAGGGCGGGAGACCCAGTACTTC | CASSNRLAGGRETQYF
TRBJ1-3 | 15 | . | . | TRBV28 | TGTGCCAGCAGCTTGGGAGGGGGCTCTGGAAACACCATATATTTT | CASSLGGGSGNTIYF
TRBJ2-7 | 15 | . | TRBD1 | TRBV28 | TGTGCCAGCAGTTTGAGTACGACAGGGTATAACGAGCAGTACTTC | CASSLSTTGYNEQYF
TRBJ1-2 | 15 | . | TRBD1 | TRBV27 | TGTGCCAGCAGCTTTAGGGGACAGGGGTTAGGAGGCTACACCTTC | CASSFRGQGLGGYTF
TRBJ1-2 | 14 | . | . | TRBV25-1 | TGTGCCAGCAGTGAATATACAGACAACTATGGCTACACCTTC | CASSEYTDNYGYTF
TRBJ2-7 | 16 | . | TRBD2 | TRBV18 | TGTGCCAGCTCACCAAGAGCGGGAGTTTTTGGGTACGAGCAGTACTTC | CASSPRAGVFGYEQYF
TRBJ2-7 | 17 | . | . | TRBV4-1 | TGCGCCAGCAGCCAAGACCACTTGGGAAACAGGCACTACGAGCAGTACTTC | CASSQDHLGNRHYEQYF
TRBJ1-3 | 15 | . | TRBD1 | TRBV7-2 | TGTGCCAGCAGCGGTACAGGGGGCCAGGGAAACACCATATATTTT | CASSGTGGQGNTIYF
TRBJ1-3 | 14 | . | TRBD1 | TRBV2 | TGTGCCAGCGACAAACAGGGGCGCAGAAACACCATATATTTT | CASDKQGRRNTIYF
TRBJ1-1 | 12 | . | . | TRBV19 | TGTGCCAGTAGTACCCCCACCGTGGTAGCTTTCTTT | CASSTPTVVAFF
TRBJ2-1 | 15 | . | . | TRBV5-4 | TGTGCCAGCAGCCCCTTTGCGACTAGAAACAATGAGCAGTTCTTC | CASSPFATRNNEQFF
TRBJ1-2 | 14 | . | . | TRBV19 | TGTGCCAGTAGTATAGCAAGGACGTACTATGGCTACACCTTC | CASSIARTYYGYTF
TRBJ1-1 | 15 | . | . | TRBV5-1 | TGCGCCAGCAGCTTGGTGTCTTCGGGGGTCACTGAAGCTTTCTTT | CASSLVSSGVTEAFF
TRBJ2-1 | 15 | . | . | TRBV5-1 | TGCGCCAGCAGACTCGCAATCTCGGAGGACAATGAGCAGTTCTTC | CASRLAISEDNEQFF
TRBJ2-3 | 18 | . | TRBD1 | TRBV10-3 | TGTGCCATCAGTGAGTCGGGGACAGCAGACTCTAGCACAGATACGCAGTATTTT | CAISESGTADSSTDTQYF
TRBJ2-7 | 14 | . | . | TRBV2 | TGTGCCAGCAGTGAAGCAGGGGTTCGCTACGAGCAGTACTTC | CASSEAGVRYEQYF
TRBJ1-3 | 13 | once | . | TRBV9 | TGTGCCAGCGGCCCCCTCTCTGGAAACACCATATATTTT | CASGPLSGNTIYF
TRBJ2-4 | 16 | . | . | TRBV6-1 | TGTGCCAGCAGTGACTGGGCGGCTGGGGCCAAAAACATTCAGTACTTC | CASSDWAAGAKNIQYF
TRBJ2-2 | 16 | . | . | TRBV13 | TGTGCCAGCAGCTTAGATAGCCTCCGGTATCGCGGGGAGCTGTTTTTT | CASSLDSLRYRGELFF
TRBJ2-3 | 15 | . | TRBD1 | TRBV5-4 | TGTGCCAGCAGTGGAAAGGCAGGGGGCCCAGATACGCAGTATTTT | CASSGKAGGPDTQYF
TRBJ2-7 | 16 | . | . | TRBV4-3 | TGCGCCAGCAGCCAAGATGGGGGCAGGGCTCCCTACGAGCAGTACTTC | CASSQDGGRAPYEQYF
TRBJ2-5 | 14 | . | TRBD1 | TRBV15 | TGTGCCACCAGCTCACAGGGGACCCAAGAGACCCAGTACTTC | CATSSQGTQETQYF